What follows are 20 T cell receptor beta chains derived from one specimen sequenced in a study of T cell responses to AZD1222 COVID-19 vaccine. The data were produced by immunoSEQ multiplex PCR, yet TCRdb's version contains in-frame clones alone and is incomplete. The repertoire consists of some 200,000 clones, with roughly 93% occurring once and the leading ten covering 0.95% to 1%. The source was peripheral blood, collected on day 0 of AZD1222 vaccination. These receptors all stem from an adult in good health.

The CDR3: CASSLSGSEDEQFF. The CDR3 nucleotides are TGTGCCAGCAGTTTATCCGGCAGCGAGGATGAGCAGTTCTTC. The chain carries TRBV27 and TRBJ2-1; D gene uncertain. Looked up from germline, CDR1 is MNHEY and CDR2 is SMNVEV (reference sequence). The CDR3 spans 14 residues. V lost 0 bases and J 8 bases, leaving 11 bases between the germline ends.

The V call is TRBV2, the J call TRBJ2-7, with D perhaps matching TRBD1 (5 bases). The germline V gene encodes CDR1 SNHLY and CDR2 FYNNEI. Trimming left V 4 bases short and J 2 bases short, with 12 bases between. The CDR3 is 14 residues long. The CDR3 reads CASSVGRATYEQYF. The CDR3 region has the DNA TGTGCCAGCAGTGTTGGCAGGGCGACCTACGAGCAGTACTTC.

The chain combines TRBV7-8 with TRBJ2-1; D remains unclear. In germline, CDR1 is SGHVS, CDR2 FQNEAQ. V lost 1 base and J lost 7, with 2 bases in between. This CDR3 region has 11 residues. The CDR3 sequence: CASSLGNEQFF. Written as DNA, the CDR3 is TGTGCCAGCAGCTTAGGGAATGAGCAGTTCTTC.

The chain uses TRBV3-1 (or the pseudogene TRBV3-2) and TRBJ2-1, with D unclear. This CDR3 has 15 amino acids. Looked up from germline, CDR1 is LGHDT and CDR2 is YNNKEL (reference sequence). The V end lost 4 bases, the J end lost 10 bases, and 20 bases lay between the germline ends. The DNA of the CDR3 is TGTGCCAGCAGCCCCCCCTCCGCCCTACTCCGGGAGCAGTTCTTC. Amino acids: CASSPPSALLREQFF.

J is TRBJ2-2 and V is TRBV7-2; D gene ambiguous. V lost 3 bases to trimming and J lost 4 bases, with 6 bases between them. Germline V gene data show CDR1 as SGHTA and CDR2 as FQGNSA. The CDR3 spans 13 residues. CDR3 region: CASSFGITGELFF. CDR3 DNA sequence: TGTGCCAGCAGCTTTGGTATCACCGGGGAGCTGTTTTTT.

CDR3 bases: TGTGCCAGCAGAACTAGCGGGGCGAACACCGGGGAGCTGTTTTTT. Translation gives CASRTSGANTGELFF. The V and J genes are TRBV5-4 and TRBJ2-2; 10 bases agree with TRBD2. V dropped 5 bases and J dropped 0; count of bases not matched to a gene: 1. Germline V gives CDR1 SGHNT, CDR2 YYREEE (reference sequence). The CDR3 is made up of 15 amino acids.

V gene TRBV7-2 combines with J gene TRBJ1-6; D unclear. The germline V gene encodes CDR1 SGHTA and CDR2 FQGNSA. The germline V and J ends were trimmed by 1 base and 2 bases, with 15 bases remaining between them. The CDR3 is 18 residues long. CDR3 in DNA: TGTGCCAGCAGCTTAGAGGTGGGCGGGGAAACCTATAATTCACCCCTCCACTTT. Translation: CASSLEVGGETYNSPLHF.

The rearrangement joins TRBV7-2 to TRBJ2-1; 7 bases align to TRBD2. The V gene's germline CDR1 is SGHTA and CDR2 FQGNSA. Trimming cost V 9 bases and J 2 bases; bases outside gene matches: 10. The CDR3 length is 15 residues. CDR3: CASTNGGRTYNEQFF. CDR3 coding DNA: TGTGCCAGTACGAACGGGGGGAGAACCTACAATGAGCAGTTCTTC. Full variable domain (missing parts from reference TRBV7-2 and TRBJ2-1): GAGVSQSPSNKVTEKGKDVELRCDPISGHTALYWYRQSLGQGLEFLIYFQGNSAPDKSGLPSDRFSAERTGGSVSTLTIQRTQQEDSAVYLCASTNGGRTYNEQFFGPGTRLTVL.

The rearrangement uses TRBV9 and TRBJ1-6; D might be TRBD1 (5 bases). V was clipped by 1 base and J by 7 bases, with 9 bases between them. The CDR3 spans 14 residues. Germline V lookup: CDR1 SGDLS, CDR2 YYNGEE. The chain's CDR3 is CASSVSQGNSPLHF. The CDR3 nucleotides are TGTGCCAGCAGCGTAAGCCAGGGCAATTCACCCCTCCACTTT.

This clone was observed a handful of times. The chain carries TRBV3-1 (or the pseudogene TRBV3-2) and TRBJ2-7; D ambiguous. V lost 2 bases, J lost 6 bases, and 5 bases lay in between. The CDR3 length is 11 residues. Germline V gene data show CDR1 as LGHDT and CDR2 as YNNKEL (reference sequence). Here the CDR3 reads CASSQKGEQYF. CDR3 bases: TGTGCCAGCAGCCAAAAGGGCGAGCAGTACTTC.

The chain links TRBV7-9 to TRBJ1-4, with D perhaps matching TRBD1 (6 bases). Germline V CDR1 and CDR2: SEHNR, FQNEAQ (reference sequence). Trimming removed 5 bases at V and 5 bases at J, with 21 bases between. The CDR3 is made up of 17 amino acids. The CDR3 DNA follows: TGTGCCAGCAGCCGAAAGGCGCCCACTCAGGGGAATGAAAAACTGTTTTTT. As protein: CASSRKAPTQGNEKLFF.

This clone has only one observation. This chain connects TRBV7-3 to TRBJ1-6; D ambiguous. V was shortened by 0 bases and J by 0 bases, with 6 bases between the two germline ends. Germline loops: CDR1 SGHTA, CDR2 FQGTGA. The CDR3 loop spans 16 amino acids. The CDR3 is CASSLTGISYNSPLHF. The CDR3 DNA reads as TGTGCCAGCAGCTTAACAGGGATCTCCTATAATTCACCCCTCCACTTT. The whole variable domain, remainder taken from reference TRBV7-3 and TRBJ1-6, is GAGVSQTPSNKVTEKGKYVELRCDPISGHTALYWYRQSLGQGPEFLIYFQGTGAADDSGLPNDRFFAVRPEGSVSTLKIQRTERGDSAVYLCASSLTGISYNSPLHFGNGTRLTVT.

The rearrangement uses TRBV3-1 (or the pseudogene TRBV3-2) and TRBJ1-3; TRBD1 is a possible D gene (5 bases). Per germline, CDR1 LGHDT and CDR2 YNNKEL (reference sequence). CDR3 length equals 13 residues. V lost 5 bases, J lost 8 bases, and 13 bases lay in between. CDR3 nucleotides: TGTGCCAGCAGCGCAAGGGGCACGGACACCATATATTTT. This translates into CASSARGTDTIYF.

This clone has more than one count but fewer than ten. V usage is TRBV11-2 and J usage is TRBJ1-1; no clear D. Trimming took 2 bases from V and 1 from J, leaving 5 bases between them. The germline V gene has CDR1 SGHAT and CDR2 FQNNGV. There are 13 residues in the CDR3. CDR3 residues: CASSLLGNTEAFF. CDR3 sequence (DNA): TGTGCCAGCAGCTTATTGGGGAACACTGAAGCTTTCTTT.

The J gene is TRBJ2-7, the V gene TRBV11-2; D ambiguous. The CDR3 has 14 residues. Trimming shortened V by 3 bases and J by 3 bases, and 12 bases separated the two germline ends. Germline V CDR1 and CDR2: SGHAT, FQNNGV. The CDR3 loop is CASSFSTPVYEQYF. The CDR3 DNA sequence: TGTGCCAGCAGCTTTAGCACGCCTGTCTACGAGCAGTACTTC.

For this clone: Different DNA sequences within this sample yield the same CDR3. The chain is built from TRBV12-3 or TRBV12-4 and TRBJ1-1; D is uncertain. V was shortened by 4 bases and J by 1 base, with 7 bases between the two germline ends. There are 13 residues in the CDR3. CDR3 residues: CASSSGGNTEAFF. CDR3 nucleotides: TGTGCCAGCAGTTCAGGTGGGAACACTGAAGCTTTCTTT.

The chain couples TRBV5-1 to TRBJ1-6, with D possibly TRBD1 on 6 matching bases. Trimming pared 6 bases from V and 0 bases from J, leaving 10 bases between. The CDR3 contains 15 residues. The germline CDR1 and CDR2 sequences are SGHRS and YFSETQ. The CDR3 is CASMGGSSYNSPLHF. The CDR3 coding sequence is TGCGCCAGCATGGGGGGCAGCTCCTATAATTCACCCCTCCACTTT.

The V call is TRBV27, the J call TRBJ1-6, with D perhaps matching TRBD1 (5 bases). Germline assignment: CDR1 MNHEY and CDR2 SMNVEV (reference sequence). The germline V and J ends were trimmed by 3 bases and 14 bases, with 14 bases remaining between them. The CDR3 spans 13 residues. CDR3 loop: CASSFPGLATLHF. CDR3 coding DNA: TGTGCCAGCAGTTTCCCAGGGTTGGCGACCCTCCACTTT.

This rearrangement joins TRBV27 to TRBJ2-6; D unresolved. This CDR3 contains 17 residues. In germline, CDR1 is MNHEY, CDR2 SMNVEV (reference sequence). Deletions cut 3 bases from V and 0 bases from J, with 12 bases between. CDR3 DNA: TGTGCCAGCAGTTTTGTCAGGTTAAGCTCTGGGGCCAACGTCCTGACTTTC. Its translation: CASSFVRLSSGANVLTF.

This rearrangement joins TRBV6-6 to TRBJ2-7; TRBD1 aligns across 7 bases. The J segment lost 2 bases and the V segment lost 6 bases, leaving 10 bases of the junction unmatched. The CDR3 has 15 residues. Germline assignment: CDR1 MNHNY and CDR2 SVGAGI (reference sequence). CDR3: CASSNPRQGAYEQYF. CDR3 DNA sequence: TGTGCCAGCAGCAACCCGCGACAGGGAGCCTACGAGCAGTACTTC.